A single sample is the source of the 28 T cell receptor beta chains below, sequenced in a study of response to subunit inactivated influenza vaccine. TCRdb analysed the RT-PCR reads with MiXCR anew, one entry per CDR3 protein. The repertoire holds under 200,000 distinct CDR3 sequences, about 10% seen once, with roughly a third in the top ten. The sample here was CD8+ T cells sorted from PBMCs, taken about 23 months after vaccination. The origin of the receptors is a man between 50 and 69 years old who received an inactivated influenza vaccine.

Only a few counts were recorded for this clonotype. The chain carries TRBV6-1 and TRBJ1-2, with no clear D. Germline V CDR1 and CDR2: MNHNS, SASEGT. CDR3 length: 16 amino acids. Deletions cut 11 bases from V and 1 base from J, with 23 bases between. The CDR3 DNA sequence: TGTGCCGGATCCTACTTACGACCCGGGAGTAACTATGGCTACACCTTC. As protein: CAGSYLRPGSNYGYTF.

This clonotype has only a few counts. V and J are TRBV4-1 and TRBJ2-3; 8 bases map to TRBD2. V was clipped by 0 bases and J by 2 bases; unmatched bases: 19. The CDR3 covers 21 residues. The germline CDR1 and CDR2 sequences are MGHRA and YSYEKL. The CDR3 sequence: CASSQDLPREVTFPSTDTQYF. The CDR3 nucleotides are TGCGCCAGCAGCCAAGATTTACCGCGGGAGGTAACCTTCCCTTCCACAGATACGCAGTATTTT.

This clonotype was observed a handful of times. V gene TRBV20-1 combines with J gene TRBJ2-1; 7 bases match TRBD2. The CDR3 runs 17 residues. Germline CDR1 DFQATT, CDR2 SNEGSKA (reference sequence). With 0 bases clipped from V and 6 bases from J, the junction kept 14 bases outside the gene matches. The DNA for the CDR3 is TGCAGTGCTAGAGATTGGGCGGGAGATCTAGTGGGCAATGAGCAGTTCTTC. Protein: CSARDWAGDLVGNEQFF.

This clonotype was found a few times. V usage is TRBV12-3 or TRBV12-4 and J usage is TRBJ2-2; TRBD1 is a possible D gene (5 bases). Trimming stripped 8 bases from V and 1 base from J, with 14 bases between. The CDR3 sequence is 15 residues long. The CDR3 reads CASAPPGKNTGELFF. The CDR3 DNA is TGTGCCAGCGCGCCCCCAGGGAAGAACACCGGGGAGCTGTTTTTT.

This clonotype was picked up a small number of times. The rearrangement uses TRBV12-3 or TRBV12-4 and TRBJ2-2; D is ambiguous. Trimming shortened V by 1 base and J by 7 bases, and 4 bases separated the two germline ends. The CDR3 loop spans 12 amino acids. The CDR3 region is CASSLVGGELFF. The DNA of the CDR3 is TGTGCCAGCAGTTTAGTCGGCGGGGAGCTGTTTTTT.

This clonotype appeared many times. V gene TRBV4-3 combines with J gene TRBJ2-1, with D unresolved. CDR1 LGHNA and CDR2 YSLEER come from the germline V gene. V dropped 5 bases and J dropped 5 bases, with 19 bases sitting between them. The CDR3 is 16 residues long. The CDR3 protein is CASSFQLVGIDNEQFF. CDR3 coding DNA: TGCGCCAGCAGCTTTCAATTAGTAGGTATAGACAATGAGCAGTTCTTC.

The rearrangement links TRBV6-2 or TRBV6-3 to TRBJ1-5; 7 nucleotides line up with TRBD1. The CDR3 is 15 residues long. Germline-derived CDR1 and CDR2 are MNHEY and SVGEGT. V shed 1 base and J 10 bases; nucleotides not matched to a gene: 10. CDR3 residues: CASSYLATGEGPQHF. The CDR3 DNA sequence: TGTGCCAGCAGTTACTTAGCTACAGGGGAAGGACCCCAGCATTTT.

V and J are TRBV11-1 and TRBJ2-1; 10 positions match TRBD2. The CDR3 runs 18 residues. CDR1 and CDR2 (germline): SGHAT, FQDESV (reference sequence). V dropped 1 base and J dropped 4; count of bases not matched to a gene: 10. CDR3 amino acids: CASSLGPPAGGQYNEQFF. CDR3 coding DNA: TGTGCCAGCAGCTTAGGACCCCCAGCGGGGGGGCAATACAATGAGCAGTTCTTC.

This clonotype showed up just a few times. The chain employs TRBV13 and TRBJ2-2; D is possibly TRBD1 or TRBD2 (5 bases each). The germline gives CDR1 PRHDT, CDR2 FYEKMQ (reference sequence). The CDR3 covers 16 residues. V lost 3 bases, J lost 6 bases, and 17 bases lay in between. This CDR3 is CASSFLGTEAAGELFF. The CDR3 DNA reads TGTGCCAGCAGCTTCTTAGGGACGGAGGCAGCCGGGGAGCTGTTTTTT.

This clonotype was counted between two and nine times. The CDR3 DNA is TGCGCCAGCAGCTTGATCGGCGGCAGGTACCAAGAGACCCAGTACTTC. It codes for CASSLIGGRYQETQYF. The chain uses TRBV5-1 and TRBJ2-5; D gene ambiguous. The CDR3 has 16 residues. The ends were cut back, 1 base at V and 0 bases at J, with 13 bases in the middle. Germline V gene sequence: CDR1 SGHRS, CDR2 YFSETQ.

This sequence joins TRBV6-5 and TRBJ1-2; D is unclear. CDR3 size: 15 residues. V lost 0 bases, J lost 3 bases, and 11 bases lay in between. Germline assignment: CDR1 MNHEY and CDR2 SVGAGI. The CDR3 nucleotides read TGTGCCAGCAGTTACTCGTGGGATAGGTACTATGGCTACACCTTC. Translating it yields CASSYSWDRYYGYTF.

This clonotype has more than one count but fewer than ten. The CDR3 nucleotides read TGTGCCAGCAGTTGGGGGTCCGGGGACCACAATGAGCAGTTCTTC. Protein: CASSWGSGDHNEQFF. The rearrangement links TRBV27 to TRBJ2-1, with D perhaps assigned TRBD1 or TRBD2 (5 bases each). The CDR3 length is 15 residues. V was shortened by 4 bases and J by 5 bases, with 15 bases between the two germline ends. The V gene's germline CDR1 is MNHEY and CDR2 SMNVEV (reference sequence).

V and J are TRBV11-2 and TRBJ2-2, with D unresolved. Germline loops: CDR1 SGHAT, CDR2 FQNNGV. The CDR3 extends over 15 amino acids. Trimming left V 7 bases short and J 5 bases short, with 17 bases between. The CDR3 spells CASTPAPNGTGELFF. The CDR3 bases are TGTGCCAGCACCCCGGCCCCCAACGGGACCGGGGAGCTGTTTTTT.

This clonotype came up many times. The genes are TRBV12-3 or TRBV12-4 and TRBJ2-3; a possible D gene is TRBD2 (6 bases). Trimming stripped 7 bases from V and 1 base from J, with 15 bases between. This CDR3 comprises 15 residues. The CDR3 DNA reads TGTGCCAGCACCTTAGGCCCGGGGGGCACAGATACGCAGTATTTT. Its protein is CASTLGPGGTDTQYF.

V gene TRBV5-1 combines with J gene TRBJ2-1; 12 nucleotides match TRBD2. Per germline, CDR1 SGHRS and CDR2 YFSETQ. This CDR3 is 16 amino acids long. Germline trimming cut 3 bases from V and 7 bases from J; bases unmatched to any gene: 8. The CDR3 is CASSYGLAGFLNEQFF. The CDR3 DNA sequence: TGCGCCAGCAGCTACGGACTAGCGGGATTCCTAAATGAGCAGTTCTTC. Filled out from reference TRBV5-1 and TRBJ2-1, the complete variable domain reads KAGVTQTPRYLIKTRGQQVTLSCSPISGHRSVSWYQQTPGQGLQFLFEYFSETQRNKGNFPGRFSGRQFSNSRSEMNVSTLELGDSALYLCASSYGLAGFLNEQFFGPGTRLTVL.

This clonotype has a handful of counts. The chain employs TRBV9 and TRBJ2-3; perhaps TRBD1 as D (5 bases). Germline V gene sequence: CDR1 SGDLS, CDR2 YYNGEE. There are 14 residues in the CDR3. The ends were cut back, 0 bases at V and 2 bases at J, with 7 bases in the middle. CDR3 coding DNA: TGTGCCAGCAGCGTAGAGGGGTCCACAGATACGCAGTATTTT. As protein: CASSVEGSTDTQYF.

J is TRBJ1-2 and V is TRBV2; D might be TRBD1 (6 bases). The germline CDR1 and CDR2 sequences are SNHLY and FYNNEI. V lost 3 bases to trimming and J lost 9 bases, with 26 bases between them. The CDR3 loop spans 17 amino acids. The CDR3 reads CASSERTRGPLLYSYTF. CDR3 DNA sequence: TGTGCCAGCAGTGAGCGAACACGGGGGCCATTGTTGTATAGCTACACCTTC.

V is TRBV4-1 and J is TRBJ2-7; D may be TRBD2 (6 bases). V lost 3 bases, J lost 0 bases, and 15 bases lay in between. Germline V gene lookup returns CDR1 MGHRA and CDR2 YSYEKL. CDR3 length: 16 amino acids. The CDR3 nucleotides are TGCGCCAGCAGCCACACCGGGACTCCTGGCTCCTACGAGCAGTACTTC. It specifies CASSHTGTPGSYEQYF.

This clonotype was seen a handful of times. The gene calls are TRBV29-1 and TRBJ2-2, with D perhaps given as TRBD1 or TRBD2 (5 bases each). This CDR3 comprises 16 residues. CDR1 is SQVTM, CDR2 ANQGSEA, per germline. V was trimmed by 4 bases and J by 5 bases, leaving 20 bases between them. The CDR3 region has the DNA TGCAGCGTTGGGGGGAGTACTCCTAGTAGTACCGGGGAGCTGTTTTTT. Amino acid sequence: CSVGGSTPSSTGELFF.

The chain is built from TRBV12-3 or TRBV12-4 and TRBJ2-1; TRBD2 agrees at 8 bases. The CDR3 is made up of 16 amino acids. The junction had 5 bases not matched to a gene; V was cut back by 2 bases and J by 2 bases. CDR3 coding DNA: TGTGCCAGCAGTTTAAGAGCGGGGGCTACCTACAATGAGCAGTTCTTC. As protein: CASSLRAGATYNEQFF.

This clonotype was seen only a few times. V gene TRBV4-3 combines with J gene TRBJ2-3; D uncertain. V was shortened by 0 bases and J by 3 bases, with 10 bases between the two germline ends. Germline V lookup: CDR1 LGHNA, CDR2 YSLEER. This CDR3 contains 15 residues. CDR3 protein: CASSQDWVVTDTQYF. The CDR3, as DNA: TGCGCCAGCAGCCAAGATTGGGTAGTAACAGATACGCAGTATTTT.

This clonotype was seen only a few times. V and J are TRBV5-1 and TRBJ2-5; a possible D gene is TRBD2 (5 bases). The germline CDR1 and CDR2 sequences are SGHRS and YFSETQ. The CDR3 spans 15 residues. V shed 0 bases and J shed 5 bases, with 14 bases lying between them. The CDR3 loop is CASSLEGQTGETQYF. The CDR3 DNA reads TGCGCCAGCAGCTTGGAGGGCCAAACGGGGGAGACCCAGTACTTC.

CDR3 residues: CASSLAGGPSNEQFF. CDR3 nucleotides: TGTGCCAGCAGCCTAGCGGGAGGGCCAAGCAATGAGCAGTTCTTC. The rearrangement links TRBV27 to TRBJ2-1, with TRBD2 identical over 12 bases. The CDR3 sequence is 15 residues long. Germline trimming cut 6 bases from V and 6 bases from J; bases unmatched to any gene: 6. Germline V lookup: CDR1 MNHEY, CDR2 SMNVEV (reference sequence).

The genes are TRBV10-3 and TRBJ2-3, with 15 nucleotides matching TRBD2. Germline V CDR1 and CDR2: ENHRY, SYGVKD. The CDR3 loop spans 17 amino acids. Trimming cost V 6 bases and J 1 base; bases outside gene matches: 5. The CDR3 region has the DNA TGTGCCATCAGCGGACGGACTAGCGGGGGGGGCACAGATACGCAGTATTTT. It codes for CAISGRTSGGGTDTQYF.

This clonotype was detected ten times or more. The gene calls are TRBV7-8 and TRBJ1-6; D is unclear. V was cut by 1 base and J by 9 bases, with 7 bases left in between. This CDR3 has 13 amino acids. Germline-derived CDR1 and CDR2 are SGHVS and FQNEAQ. CDR3 residues: CASSLDQASPLHF. The CDR3 DNA sequence: TGTGCCAGCAGCTTAGATCAGGCTTCACCCCTCCACTTT.

The chain uses TRBV30 and TRBJ2-1; 9 nucleotides align to TRBD2. V shed 1 base, J shed 9 bases, and the junction held 10 bases outside the gene matches. CDR1 is GTSNPN, CDR2 SVGIG, per germline (reference sequence). The CDR3 covers 15 residues. The DNA of the CDR3 is TGTGCCTGGAGTGACCCCCCGCGGGGGGGCAGTGAGCAGTTCTTC. Encoded protein: CAWSDPPRGGSEQFF.

This clonotype showed up just a few times. V gene TRBV6-5 combines with J gene TRBJ1-1; 7 nucleotides agree with TRBD1. In germline, CDR1 is MNHEY, CDR2 SVGAGI. Unmatched junction bases numbered 5, after V lost 4 bases and J lost 9 bases. The CDR3 contains 12 residues. The CDR3 here is CASSWSGGQAFF. In DNA, the CDR3 is TGTGCCAGCAGTTGGTCAGGGGGGCAAGCTTTCTTT.

The chain uses TRBV2 and TRBJ2-5; the match to TRBD2 covers 10 bases. Per the germline V gene, CDR1 is SNHLY and CDR2 is FYNNEI. The CDR3 is 13 amino acids. J was trimmed by 5 bases and V by 8 bases; bases with no gene match: 5. The chain's CDR3 is CASGLAGEETQYF. The CDR3 bases are TGTGCCAGCGGGCTAGCGGGAGAGGAGACCCAGTACTTC.